The entry below describes one T cell receptor beta chain. What it binds is unknown. A read error may account for a junction end that differs from germline. The source of the sample is a study of vaccination effects on CD4 cells after COVID-19. Findings and limits, study-wide: New vaccine-induced clones made up most post-vaccine spike-reactive clones in convalescents. Relatively few convalescent patients took part in the study, which had no early post-infection timepoints. Vaccine- and infection-induced clones showed marked clonal contraction late following vaccination.

ViraFEST assay sequencing came after antigen-specific CD4+ T cells were expanded with viral peptide pools. Scientists isolated CD4+ T cells after a roughly 10-day culture period ended. Documented for the person is a PCR-confirmed SARS-CoV-2 infection occurring between March and December 2020. Serving as negative control culture was an HIV-1 Nef peptide pool. Some clones are missing from TCRdb's copy, which holds only in-frame ones; the method was immunoSEQ multiplex PCR. The data hold 55,000 to 90,000 clones, with roughly 73% observed a single time. Per the germline V gene, CDR1 is SSHAT and CDR2 is FNYEAQ (reference sequence). This CDR3 contains 16 residues.

Sequenced here: CD4+ T cells from PBMCs cultured with HIV peptides, sampled before COVID-19 vaccination. Subset meaning: HIV-1 Nef peptide pool negative control/reference culture. This clonotype originated in a human donor who had a prior SARS-CoV-2 infection. J is TRBJ2-7 and V is TRBV7-7, with 9 nucleotides matching TRBD2. The CDR3 sequence: CASSSRRRGGSYEQYF. CDR3 nucleotide sequence: TGTGCTAGCAGCTCACGACGGCGGGGGGGCTCCTACGAGCAGTACTTC.